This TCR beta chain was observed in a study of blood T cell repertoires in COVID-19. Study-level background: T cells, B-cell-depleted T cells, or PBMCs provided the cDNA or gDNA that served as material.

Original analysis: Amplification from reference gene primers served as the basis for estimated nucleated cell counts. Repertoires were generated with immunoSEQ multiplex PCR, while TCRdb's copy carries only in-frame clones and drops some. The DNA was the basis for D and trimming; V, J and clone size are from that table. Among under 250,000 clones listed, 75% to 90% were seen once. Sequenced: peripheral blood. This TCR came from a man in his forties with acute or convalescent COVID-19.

In DNA, the CDR3 is TGTGCCAGTAGGCGGACAAAAGCAGGGGATACGCAGTATTTT. Amino acids: CASRRTKAGDTQYF. The chain links TRBV19 to TRBJ2-3; possibly TRBD1 for D (5 bases). Trimming cost V 6 bases and J 6 bases, with 16 bases left between them. This CDR3 has 14 residues. Germline CDR1 and CDR2: LNHDA and SQIVND (reference sequence).